This entry features one T cell receptor (beta chain) sequence. The sample holds a few counts of this clonotype. Its target antigen remains unknown. Within one base of it there is no much larger clone, and no base qualities were kept. CDR1 LGHNA and CDR2 YNFKEQ are derived from the germline V gene. Unmatched junction bases come to 7, with V trimmed by 0 bases and J by 4 bases. CDR3 length: 16 amino acids, cysteine to phenylalanine. Only CDR3 DNA remains: 48 bases, in frame from the first base. The record originates from a study of response to subunit inactivated influenza vaccine (dated 2018 in TCRdb). Regarding the complete study: The study used deep quantitative T cell receptor repertoire profiling to track responses to a trivalent subunit inactivated influenza vaccine. Results the study describes overall, beyond this receptor: The authors proposed that each seasonal influenza vaccination may bring in only a limited number of new T cells.

Receptor libraries were prepared by RT-PCR. These reads were obtained on an Illumina HiSeq 2500. Through fastp at Q25 and MiXCR, TCRdb rebuilt clones from the public reads, retaining in-frame beta chains. Identical CDR3 proteins give one entry, which carries the most common genes and DNA. The sample data list more than 450,000 distinct CDR3 sequences, and approximately 12% of these were observed just once. The ten largest clones add up to roughly a tenth of the sample. This clonotype originated in a man aged 50-59 years who received an inactivated influenza vaccine. Donor details come from another sample of the same person, matched by shared clones. The specimen comprised PBMCs from blood, sampled on the day of vaccination. This receptor chain uses TRBV4-2 and TRBJ2-5; a stretch of 8 junction bases matches TRBD2. The DNA sequence reads TGTGCCAGCAGCCAAGATCACGGGAGGGCCGGAGAGACCCAGTACTTC. Protein translation: CASSQDHGRAGETQYF.